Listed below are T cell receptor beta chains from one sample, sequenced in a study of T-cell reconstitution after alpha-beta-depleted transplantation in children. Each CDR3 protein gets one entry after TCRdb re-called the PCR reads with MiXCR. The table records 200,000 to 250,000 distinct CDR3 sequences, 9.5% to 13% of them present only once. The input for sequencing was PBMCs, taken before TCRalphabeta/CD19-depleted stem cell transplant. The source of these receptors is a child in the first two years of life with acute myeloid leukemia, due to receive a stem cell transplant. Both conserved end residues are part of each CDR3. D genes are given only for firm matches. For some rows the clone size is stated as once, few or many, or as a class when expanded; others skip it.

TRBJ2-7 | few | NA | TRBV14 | TGTGCCAGCAGCCAAGAGGTCGGAGGGCACGAGCAGTACTTC | CASSQEVGGHEQYF
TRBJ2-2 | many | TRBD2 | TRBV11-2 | TGTGCCAGCAGCTTCGAACTAGCGGGAGCATACACCGGGGAGCTGTTTTTT | CASSFELAGAYTGELFF
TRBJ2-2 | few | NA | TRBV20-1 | TGCAGTGCCCTTCGATCGAACACCGGGGAGCTGTTTTTT | CSALRSNTGELFF
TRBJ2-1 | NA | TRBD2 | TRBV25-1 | TGTGCCAGCAGTATAGCGGGAACCTACAATGAGCAGTTCTTC | CASSIAGTYNEQFF
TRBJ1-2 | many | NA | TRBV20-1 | TGCAGTGCTAGAGATCTATCAGGGGACCCGTATGGCTACACCTTC | CSARDLSGDPYGYTF
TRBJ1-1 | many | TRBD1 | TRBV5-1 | TGCGCCAGCAGCTTGACCGGACAGGTCGGAACTGAAGCTTTCTTT | CASSLTGQVGTEAFF
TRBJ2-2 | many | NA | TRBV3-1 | TGTGCCAGCAGCCTGACAGGAATCAACACCGGGGAGCTGTTTTTT | CASSLTGINTGELFF
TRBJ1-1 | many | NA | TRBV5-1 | TGCGCCAGCAGCTCGACCGTTTTCACTGAAGCTTTCTTT | CASSSTVFTEAFF
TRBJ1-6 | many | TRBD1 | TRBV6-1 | TGTGCCAGCAGGGGTGGCCCTGGACAGGACTCCTATAATTCACCCCTCCACTTT | CASRGGPGQDSYNSPLHF
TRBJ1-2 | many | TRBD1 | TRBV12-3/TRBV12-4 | TGTGCCAGCAGTTGGGACAGGGGGCCTGGCTACACCTTC | CASSWDRGPGYTF
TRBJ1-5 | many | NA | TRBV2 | TGTGCCAGCAAGGGTGGACATACCAATCAGCCCCAGCATTTT | CASKGGHTNQPQHF
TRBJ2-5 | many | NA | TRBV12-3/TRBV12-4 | TGTGCCAGCAGCTGGGCGGAGGGTAAAGAGACCCAGTACTTC | CASSWAEGKETQYF
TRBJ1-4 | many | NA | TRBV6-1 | TGTGCCAGCAGTCCAACTGGGGGGGATGAAAAACTGTTTTTT | CASSPTGGDEKLFF
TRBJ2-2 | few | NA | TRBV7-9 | TGTGCCAGCAGCGCATACCGGGACGGAGGTTTTTCGGACGGGAAGCTGTTTTTT | CASSAYRDGGFSDGKLFF
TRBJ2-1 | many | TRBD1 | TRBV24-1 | TGTGCCCCCTCCCCCGCCGGGACAGAGTACAATGAGCAGTTCTTC | CAPSPAGTEYNEQFF
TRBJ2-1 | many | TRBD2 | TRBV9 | TGTGCCAGCAGCGTAGAGGGGCTAGCGGGAGTCGTCCTTAGCTACAATGAGCAGTTCTTC | CASSVEGLAGVVLSYNEQFF
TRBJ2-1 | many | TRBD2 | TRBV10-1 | TGCGCCAGCAGTGAGCCCGCGACTAGCGGGAAGCAGTTCTTC | CASSEPATSGKQFF
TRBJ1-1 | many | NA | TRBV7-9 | TGTGCCAGCAGCCTGAGTAGAGAAGCTTTCTTT | CASSLSREAFF
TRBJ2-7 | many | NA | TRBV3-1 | TGTGCCAGCAGCCCATCGACATTCCTCTCCTACGAGCAGTACTTC | CASSPSTFLSYEQYF
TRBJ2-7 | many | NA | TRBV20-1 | TGCAGTGCTAACCCGGGACGGAACTACGAGCAGTACTTC | CSANPGRNYEQYF
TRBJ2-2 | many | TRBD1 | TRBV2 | TGTGCCAGCAGACCGGGACAGGGGCACGGGGAGCTGTTTTTT | CASRPGQGHGELFF
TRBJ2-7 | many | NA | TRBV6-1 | TGTGCCAGCAGTGAAACAGGGAGGTACGAGCAGTACTTC | CASSETGRYEQYF
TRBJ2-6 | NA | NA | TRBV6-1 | TGTGCCAGCATTGAGGGGTCTGGGGCCAACGTCCTGACTTTC | CASIEGSGANVLTF
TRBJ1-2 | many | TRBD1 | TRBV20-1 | TGCAGTGCTAGAGATCTGGAGGACAGGGACGGCTACACCTTC | CSARDLEDRDGYTF
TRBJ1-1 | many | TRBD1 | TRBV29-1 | TGCAGCGTTGAAGAGGACAGGGGGAAAGGGGCTTTCTTT | CSVEEDRGKGAFF
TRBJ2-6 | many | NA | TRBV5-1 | TGCGCCAGCAGCTTGGTGGCGTCTGGGGCCAACGTCCTGACTTTC | CASSLVASGANVLTF
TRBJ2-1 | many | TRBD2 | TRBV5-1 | TGCGCCAGCAGCTTGAATGAAGCGGGAGCTTACAATGAGCAGTTCTTC | CASSLNEAGAYNEQFF
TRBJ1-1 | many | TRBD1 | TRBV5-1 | TGCGCCAGCACGTCGACAGGGGCGTCGAACACTGAAGCTTTCTTT | CASTSTGASNTEAFF
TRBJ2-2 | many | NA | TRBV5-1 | TGCGCCAGCAGCCCTAACACCGGGGAGCTGTTTTTT | CASSPNTGELFF
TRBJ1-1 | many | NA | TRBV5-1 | TGCGCCAGCAGCTTGCTGGTCGGGGGCACTGAAGCTTTCTTT | CASSLLVGGTEAFF
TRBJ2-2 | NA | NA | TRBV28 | TGTGCCAGCAGTTTCAGAAACACCGGGGAGCTGTTTTTT | CASSFRNTGELFF
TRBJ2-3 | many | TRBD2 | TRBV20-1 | TGCAGTGCACGAACTAGCGGGGGGACAGATACGCAGTATTTT | CSARTSGGTDTQYF
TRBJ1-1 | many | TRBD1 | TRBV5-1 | TGCGCCAGCAGCTTGGCCGGACAGGGGGCTGAAGCTTTCTTT | CASSLAGQGAEAFF